The clone carrying this TCR beta chain has a handful of counts. The target antigen is unknown. J was trimmed by 0 bases and V by 5 bases; bases with no gene match: 4. The CDR3 runs 16 residues. Germline CDR1 is SGHRS and CDR2 is YFSETQ. The sample is drawn from a study of T cell repertoires in cytomegalovirus infection. Overall study findings and caveats: Identification of carriers of CMV plus the relevant HLA was performed using cumulative public TCR beta family frequency.

TCRdb reprocessed the reads with MiXCR, giving one entry per CDR3 protein. In the table there are around 100,000 distinct CDR3 sequences, 20% to 30% of which are singletons. Sequenced material: CD8+ T cells from PBMCs. The sequence came from a human donor in good health (CMV status not recorded). Some clones in this sample may be carry-over from other donors' samples. V usage is TRBV5-1 and J usage is TRBJ2-3; 12 positions match TRBD2. The CDR3: CASRAGLAGSTDTQYF. For the CDR3, the DNA is TGCGCCAGCAGGGCAGGACTAGCGGGAAGCACAGATACGCAGTATTTT. Together with reference TRBV5-1 and TRBJ2-3, the CDR3 gives the full variable domain: KAGVTQTPRYLIKTRGQQVTLSCSPISGHRSVSWYQQTPGQGLQFLFEYFSETQRNKGNFPGRFSGRQFSNSRSEMNVSTLELGDSALYLCASRAGLAGSTDTQYFGPGTRLTVL.